One sample yielded the 2 T cell receptor beta chains listed below, sequenced in a study of blood T cell repertoires in COVID-19. The data were produced by immunoSEQ multiplex PCR, yet TCRdb's version contains in-frame clones alone and is incomplete. Of around 310,000 clones listed, around 92% were seen once; the top ten hold over 8.5%. The sequencing input was PBMCs or T cells enriched from blood (not recorded which). The receptors originated from a woman aged 25 to 39 who had recovered from COVID-19.

The rearrangement links TRBV5-1 to TRBJ2-7; D perhaps matches TRBD2 (7 bases). Germline V lookup: CDR1 SGHRS, CDR2 YFSETQ. Deletions cut 3 bases from V and 3 bases from J, with 13 bases between. This CDR3 is built from 14 residues. CDR3 nucleotide sequence: TGCGCCAGCAGCTCGGAGGGGGGGCTCTACGAGCAGTACTTC. Translating it yields CASSSEGGLYEQYF.

Only a few counts were recorded for this clone. V gene TRBV27 combines with J gene TRBJ1-5, with 8 nucleotides matching TRBD1. Germline lookup yields CDR1 MNHEY and CDR2 SMNVEV (reference sequence). V lost 5 bases and J lost 7; bases outside the gene matches: 4. The CDR3 totals 13 residues. CDR3: CASSTGGDQPQHF. CDR3 DNA sequence: TGTGCCAGCAGTACAGGGGGGGACCAGCCCCAGCATTTT.